The 2 T cell receptor beta chains reported below all come from one sample, sequenced in a study of blood T cell repertoires in COVID-19 (dated by TCRdb to 2020 to 2022). The method behind the library was the immunoSEQ multiplex PCR assay. As stored in TCRdb, this immuneACCESS dataset retains in-frame rearrangements with V and J assigned. A fraction of the clones does not appear; measured against another copy, unresolved V genes explain less than half of the discrepancy, and the remainder lacks a known reason. The sample table contains about 160,000 clones; only one count was recorded for around four fifths of them. In total, the top ten clones hold 3.6% of the sample. Sequenced material: PBMCs or T cells enriched from blood (not recorded which). The receptors stem from a woman in her forties or fifties in a cohort exposed to, infected with or recovered from COVID-19 (not recorded which).

The chain is built from TRBV29-1 and TRBJ2-1; 8 bases match TRBD1. Germline V gene lookup returns CDR1 SQVTM and CDR2 ANQGSEA. V shed 7 bases and J 9 bases; nucleotides not matched to a gene: 14. This CDR3 comprises 14 residues. The CDR3 bases are TGCAGCGCACATCACGGACAGGGCTTTGGTGAGCAGTTCTTC. Residues: CSAHHGQGFGEQFF.

This clone occurred once. The chain recombines TRBV7-2 with TRBJ1-1, with TRBD1 as a possible D gene (5 bases). V was cut by 5 bases and J by 3 bases, with 13 bases left in between. CDR1 and CDR2 from the germline V gene are SGHTA and FQGNSA. This CDR3 is 14 amino acids long. The CDR3: CASSHDGGDTEAFF. The CDR3, as DNA: TGTGCCAGCAGCCACGATGGAGGGGACACTGAAGCTTTCTTT.